The 13 T cell receptor beta chains presented below share a single source sample, sequenced in a study of molecular identifiers for immune sequencing clone quantification. MiXCR was run by TCRdb on the PCR reads, yielding one entry per CDR3 protein. Of over 60,000 distinct CDR3 sequences listed, around 19% are singletons. Sequencing was carried out using naive CD8+ T cells from blood, with Jurkat cell RNA spiked in. The subset: FACS-sorted CD8+CD4-CCR7+CD45RA+ naive T cells. The receptors stem from a human donor in good health. Some libraries in this study had Jurkat cell RNA spiked in.

This chain links TRBV11-2 with TRBJ2-7; 7 bases map to TRBD2. J was trimmed by 3 bases and V by 1 base; bases with no gene match: 6. Germline V gene sequence: CDR1 SGHAT, CDR2 FQNNGV. The CDR3 contains 15 residues. CDR3 sequence reads: CASSLGGGSDYEQYF. The CDR3 coding sequence is TGTGCCAGCAGCTTAGGTGGCGGGAGTGACTACGAGCAGTACTTC.

The rearrangement uses TRBV25-1 and TRBJ2-5; TRBD2 aligns across 9 bases. V was clipped by 7 bases and J by 5 bases; unmatched bases: 8. Germline V gives CDR1 MGHDK, CDR2 SYGVNS. CDR3 length equals 14 residues. For the CDR3, the DNA is TGTGCCAGCACCGAGCGGGAGGCTGGGGAGACCCAGTACTTC. Amino acid sequence: CASTEREAGETQYF.

The genes are TRBV5-1 and TRBJ2-1, with 9 bases fitting TRBD2. This CDR3 contains 17 residues. Germline V gene lookup returns CDR1 SGHRS and CDR2 YFSETQ. V lost 4 bases, J lost 5 bases, and 13 bases stayed unmatched. The CDR3 DNA reads as TGCGCCAGCAGCAGGGGACTAGCCAGCCCTACGGACAATGAGCAGTTCTTC. As protein: CASSRGLASPTDNEQFF.

This clonotype was recorded many times. This rearrangement joins TRBV29-1 to TRBJ2-1; 7 bases are a match to TRBD1. J was trimmed by 1 base and V by 5 bases; bases with no gene match: 2. Looked up from germline, CDR1 is SQVTM and CDR2 is ANQGSEA. This CDR3 spans 13 amino acids. CDR3 in amino acids: CSVIRGSYNEQFF. CDR3 nucleotide sequence: TGCAGCGTTATCAGGGGGTCCTACAATGAGCAGTTCTTC.

This clonotype was recorded at least ten times. This chain uses TRBV7-2 with TRBJ2-1, with TRBD1 as a possible D gene (6 bases). The CDR3 totals 15 residues. Germline V gene data show CDR1 as SGHTA and CDR2 as FQGNSA. V was pared by 7 bases and J by 5 bases, with 18 bases between. The CDR3 DNA sequence: TGTGCCAGCATCCGGACAGCCAACCCCAACAATGAGCAGTTCTTC. Its translation is CASIRTANPNNEQFF.

On this clonotype: One base away lies a much larger clone, so this may be a sequencing read error. Because the CDR3 is missing its conserved closing phenylalanine or tryptophan, this is likely a read error. V gene TRBV5-1 combines with J gene TRBJ2-1, with D perhaps TRBD2 (6 bases). Germline CDR1 and CDR2: SGHRS and YFSETQ. The CDR3 contains 18 residues. V was pared by 1 base and J by 7 bases, with 24 bases between. DNA for the CDR3: TGCGCCAGCAGCTTGTACGGTTCTACGGGAGTCGGTACGAATGAGCAGTTCCTC. The encoded protein is CASSLYGSTGVGTNEQFL.

This clonotype was picked up many times. The CDR3 DNA follows: TGTGCCAGCAGCTTAGGCCCTTCTACAGGGGTTGATGGAAACACCATATATTTT. This translates into CASSLGPSTGVDGNTIYF. This chain connects TRBV11-2 to TRBJ1-3, with 7 positions matching TRBD1. The CDR3 runs 18 residues. V was clipped by 1 base and J by 3 bases; unmatched bases: 12. Germline CDR1 SGHAT, CDR2 FQNNGV.

This clonotype was seen repeatedly, ten times or more. The chain recombines TRBV20-1 with TRBJ1-1; no reliable D call. With 5 bases removed from V and 1 base from J, the gap between germline ends came to 11 bases. CDR3 size: 13 residues. Germline lookup yields CDR1 DFQATT and CDR2 SNEGSKA (reference sequence). The CDR3 reads CSASFSANTEAFF. The CDR3 DNA reads TGCAGTGCTTCCTTTTCGGCGAACACTGAAGCTTTCTTT.

On this clonotype itself: A much bigger clone sits one base away, suggesting this may be a read error. The rearrangement joins TRBV6-2 or TRBV6-3 to TRBJ2-7; no reliable D call. The CDR3 has 12 amino acids. The V gene lost 0 bases and the J gene lost 8 bases, with 8 bases spanning the gap. Germline CDR1 MNHEY, CDR2 SVGEGT. CDR3: CASSYSRYKQYF. CDR3 bases: TGTGCCAGCAGTTACTCGCGGTACAAGCAGTACTTC.

The genes are TRBV7-9 and TRBJ2-1; D is perhaps TRBD2 (5 bases). With 2 bases removed from V and 6 bases from J, the gap between germline ends came to 11 bases. From germline, CDR1 is SEHNR and CDR2 FQNEAQ (reference sequence). CDR3 length: 14 residues. The CDR3 bases are TGTGCCAGCAGCTTAATTCGGCTAGCCAATGAGCAGTTCTTC. Amino acids: CASSLIRLANEQFF.

This clonotype came up many times. The chain combines TRBV7-8 with TRBJ1-1; D is undetermined. CDR3 length: 14 residues. Germline CDR1 is SGHVS and CDR2 is FQNEAQ. The V and J ends lost 9 bases and 0 bases respectively, with 14 bases between them. CDR3 residues: CASKMARMNTEAFF. The CDR3 bases are TGTGCCAGTAAAATGGCGCGCATGAACACTGAAGCTTTCTTT.

On this clonotype: It may be a read error: a sequence one base away is much more abundant. The chain is built from TRBV6-5 and TRBJ1-1; D possibly corresponds to TRBD1 (5 bases). The V end lost 0 bases, the J end lost 10 bases, and 15 bases lay between the germline ends. CDR3 size: 14 residues. CDR1 and CDR2 from the germline V gene are MNHEY and SVGAGI. In DNA form, the CDR3 reads TGTGCCAGCAGTTACTCCACCAGGGACTCTGTAGCTTTCTTT. Its translation is CASSYSTRDSVAFF.

The chain carries TRBV12-3 or TRBV12-4 and TRBJ2-1; 14 positions agree with TRBD2. CDR3 length: 14 amino acids. The ends lost 5 bases at V and 15 bases at J; junction bases unmatched: 9. The chain's CDR3 is CASSPGLAGVVGFF. As DNA, the CDR3 is TGTGCCAGCAGTCCGGGACTAGCGGGAGTGGTAGGGTTCTTC.